The TCR beta chain under discussion was sequenced for a study of human T cells and chemical hapten exposure. Study-level results: Relative to controls, expanded TCRs formed significantly more large CDR3 similarity clusters.

This sample's time point: patch test 2, 6 weeks after DPC sensitization. The treatment denotes: therapeutic diphenylcyclopropenone sensitization with weekly scalp DPC. People who gave samples had alopecia, were 18 to 70 years old, and were suitable for DPC. Worth noting for this clonotype: Its antigen is undetermined.

CDR1 PRHDT and CDR2 FYEKMQ come from the germline V gene (reference sequence). Deletions cut 1 base from V and 0 bases from J, with 10 bases between. The CDR3 totals 15 residues. Via MiXCR, TCRdb re-called the RACE reads, giving one row per CDR3 protein. The sample holds roughly 150,000 distinct CDR3 sequences; 12% are singletons and the top ten take about 1.4%. Sequencing used whole blood, obtained in connection with sensitization to the hapten diphenylcyclopropenone (DPC). This receptor was obtained from a woman aged 45-59 years with alopecia areata. Some clones in this sample may be carry-over from other donors' samples. The chain uses TRBV13 and TRBJ2-7; D is uncertain. CDR3 in amino acids: CASSLVGNYSYEQYF. CDR3 bases: TGTGCCAGCAGCTTAGTGGGAAACTACTCCTACGAGCAGTACTTC.